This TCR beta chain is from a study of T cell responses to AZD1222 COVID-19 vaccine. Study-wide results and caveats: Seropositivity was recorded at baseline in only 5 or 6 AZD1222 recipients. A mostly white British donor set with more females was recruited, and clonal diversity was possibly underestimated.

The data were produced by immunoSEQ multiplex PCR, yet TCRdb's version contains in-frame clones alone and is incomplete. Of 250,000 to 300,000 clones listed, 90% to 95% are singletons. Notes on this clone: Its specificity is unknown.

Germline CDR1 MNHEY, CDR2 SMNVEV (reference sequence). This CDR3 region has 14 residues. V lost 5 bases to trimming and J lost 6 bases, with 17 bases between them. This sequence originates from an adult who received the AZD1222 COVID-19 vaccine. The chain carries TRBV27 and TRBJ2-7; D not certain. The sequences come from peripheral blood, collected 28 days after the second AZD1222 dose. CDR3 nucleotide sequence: TGTGCCAGCAGTCCCCGTAGGGCTTGGACCGAGCAGTACTTC. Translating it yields CASSPRRAWTEQYF.